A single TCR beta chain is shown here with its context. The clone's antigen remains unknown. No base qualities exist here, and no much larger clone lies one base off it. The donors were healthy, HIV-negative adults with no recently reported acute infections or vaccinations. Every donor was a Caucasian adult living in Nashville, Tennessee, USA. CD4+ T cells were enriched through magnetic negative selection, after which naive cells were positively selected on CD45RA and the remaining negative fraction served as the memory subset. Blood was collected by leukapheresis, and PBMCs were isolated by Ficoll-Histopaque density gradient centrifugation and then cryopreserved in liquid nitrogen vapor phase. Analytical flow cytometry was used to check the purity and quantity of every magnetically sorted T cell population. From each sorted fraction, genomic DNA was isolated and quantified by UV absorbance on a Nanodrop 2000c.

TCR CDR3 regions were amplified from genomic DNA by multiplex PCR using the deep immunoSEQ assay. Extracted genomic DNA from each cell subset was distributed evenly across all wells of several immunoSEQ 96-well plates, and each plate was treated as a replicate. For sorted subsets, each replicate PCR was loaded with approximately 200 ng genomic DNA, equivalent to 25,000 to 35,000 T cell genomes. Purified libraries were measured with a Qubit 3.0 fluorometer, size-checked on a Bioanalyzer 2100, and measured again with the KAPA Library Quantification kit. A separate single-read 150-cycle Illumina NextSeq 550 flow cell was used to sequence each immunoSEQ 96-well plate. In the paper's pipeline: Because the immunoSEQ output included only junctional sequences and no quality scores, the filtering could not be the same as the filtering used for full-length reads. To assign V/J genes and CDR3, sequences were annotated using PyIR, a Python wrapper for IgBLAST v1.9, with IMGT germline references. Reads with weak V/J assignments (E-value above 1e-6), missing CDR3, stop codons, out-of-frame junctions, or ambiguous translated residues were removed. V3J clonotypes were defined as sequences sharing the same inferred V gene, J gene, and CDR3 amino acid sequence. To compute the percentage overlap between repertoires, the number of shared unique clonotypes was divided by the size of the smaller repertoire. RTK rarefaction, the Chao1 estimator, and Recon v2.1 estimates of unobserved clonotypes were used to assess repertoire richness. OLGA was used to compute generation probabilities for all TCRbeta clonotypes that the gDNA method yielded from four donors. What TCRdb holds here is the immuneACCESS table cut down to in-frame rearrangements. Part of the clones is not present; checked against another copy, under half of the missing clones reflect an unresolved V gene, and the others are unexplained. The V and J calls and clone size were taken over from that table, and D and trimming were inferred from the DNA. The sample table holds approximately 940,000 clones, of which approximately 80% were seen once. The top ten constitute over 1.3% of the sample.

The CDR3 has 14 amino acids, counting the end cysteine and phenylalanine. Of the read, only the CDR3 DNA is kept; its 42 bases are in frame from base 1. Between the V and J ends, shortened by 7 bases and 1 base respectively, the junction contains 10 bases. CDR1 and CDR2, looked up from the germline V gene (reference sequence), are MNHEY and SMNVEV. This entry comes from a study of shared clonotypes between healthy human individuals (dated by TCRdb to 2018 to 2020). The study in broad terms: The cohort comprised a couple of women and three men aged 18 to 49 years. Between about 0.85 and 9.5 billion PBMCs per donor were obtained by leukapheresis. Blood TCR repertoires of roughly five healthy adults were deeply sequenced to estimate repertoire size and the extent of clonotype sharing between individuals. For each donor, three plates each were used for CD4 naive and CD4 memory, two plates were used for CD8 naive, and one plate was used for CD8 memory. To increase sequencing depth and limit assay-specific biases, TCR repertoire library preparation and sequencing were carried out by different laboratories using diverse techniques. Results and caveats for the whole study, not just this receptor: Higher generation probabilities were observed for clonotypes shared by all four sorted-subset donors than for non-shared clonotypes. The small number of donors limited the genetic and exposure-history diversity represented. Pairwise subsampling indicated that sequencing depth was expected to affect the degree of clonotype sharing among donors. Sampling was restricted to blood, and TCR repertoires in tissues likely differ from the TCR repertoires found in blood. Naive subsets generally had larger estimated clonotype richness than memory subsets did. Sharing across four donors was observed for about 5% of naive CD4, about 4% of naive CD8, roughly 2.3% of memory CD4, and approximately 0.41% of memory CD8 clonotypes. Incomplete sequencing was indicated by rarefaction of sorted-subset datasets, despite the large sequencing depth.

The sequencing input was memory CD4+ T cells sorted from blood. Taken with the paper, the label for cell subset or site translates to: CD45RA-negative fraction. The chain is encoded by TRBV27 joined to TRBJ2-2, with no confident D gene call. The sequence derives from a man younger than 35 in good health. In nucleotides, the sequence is TGTGCCAGCACCTCCCTGGGGAACACCGGGGAGCTGTTTTTT. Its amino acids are CASTSLGNTGELFF.